This T cell receptor (beta chain) came from a study of CD8 T cells in Susac syndrome. About 0.45 to 1 ug RNA was reverse transcribed with random hexamers. The TCR beta CDR3 was amplified by immunoSEQ multiplex PCR across 54 Vbeta, 13 Jbeta. TCRdb reanalysed the immunoSEQ multiplex PCR reads using MiXCR and keeps one entry per CDR3 protein. Seen here are roughly 330,000 distinct CDR3 sequences, 92% observed once, and the top ten hold more than 0.06%. V was pared by 6 bases and J by 0 bases, with 3 bases of the junction left unmatched. CDR1 SNHLY and CDR2 FYNNEI come from the germline V gene. The CDR3 is made up of 16 amino acids. TCR beta sequencing covered blood CD8+ and CD4+ T cells.

Material for sequencing was CD4+ T cells from PBMCs. The receptor was derived from a human donor with multiple sclerosis. The rearrangement links TRBV2 to TRBJ2-2; 11 nucleotides match TRBD2. Here the CDR3 DNA reads TGTGCCAGCAGGCTACTAGCGGGAGCGAACACCGGGGAGCTGTTTTTT. Translation: CASRLLAGANTGELFF.